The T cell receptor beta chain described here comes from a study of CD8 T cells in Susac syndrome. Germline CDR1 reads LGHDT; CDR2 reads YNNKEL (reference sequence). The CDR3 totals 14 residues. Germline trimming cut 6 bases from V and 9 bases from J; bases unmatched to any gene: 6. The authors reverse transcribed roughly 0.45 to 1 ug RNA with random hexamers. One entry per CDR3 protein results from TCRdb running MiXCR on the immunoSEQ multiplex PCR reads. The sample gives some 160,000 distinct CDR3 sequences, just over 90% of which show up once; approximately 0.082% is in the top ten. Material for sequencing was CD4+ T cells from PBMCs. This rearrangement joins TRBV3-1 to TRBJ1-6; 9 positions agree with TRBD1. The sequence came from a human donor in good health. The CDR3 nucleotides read TGTGCCAGCAGGGATACAGGGGGCGGTTCACCCCTCCACTTT. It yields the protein CASRDTGGGSPLHF.